The TCR beta chain described here comes from a study of shared clonotypes between healthy human individuals. Study context: Used for every donor were three CD4 naive, three CD4 memory, two CD8 naive and one CD8 memory plate.

Generated by immunoSEQ multiplex PCR, the TCRdb table keeps only in-frame clones and is missing some. This table holds about 2.4 million clones, over 85% found once. A remark on this clone: Its target is not known.

Study observations and caveats: Compared with clonotypes that all four donors shared, non-shared clonotypes had lower generation probabilities.

Donors had no recently reported acute infections or vaccinations and were HIV-negative. The CDR3 consists of 14 residues. Germline V gene sequence: CDR1 SNHLY, CDR2 FYNNEI. Trimming took off 7 bases at V and 4 bases at J, with 14 bases between the two ends. This clonotype was obtained from a man aged 18-30 years in good health. Some clones in this sample may be carry-over from other donors' samples. The sequenced sample was naive CD4+ T cells from PBMCs. The subset here: CD45RA+ positively selected. J is TRBJ2-1 and V is TRBV2, with D perhaps matching TRBD2 (5 bases). The DNA of the CDR3 is TGTGCCAGCAATAGAGAGGGCCGGTACAATGAGCAGTTCTTC. This sequence encodes CASNREGRYNEQFF.